The clone carrying this T cell receptor (beta chain) was counted only a few times. Antigen: not known. TCRdb passed the reads through MiXCR, listing each CDR3 protein once. There are more than 35,000 distinct CDR3 sequences in the sample; over 50% occur only once, and about 93% lies in the top ten. This entry belongs to a study of T cell repertoires in cytomegalovirus infection. Whole-study context: CMV epitopes, recently identified HLA-C-restricted and well-studied HLA-B-restricted, were used. Findings of the study overall: Cumulative frequency (of public TCR beta family members) identified carriers of CMV plus the relevant HLA.

The V gene lost 4 bases and the J gene lost 2 bases, with 9 bases spanning the gap. The germline CDR1 and CDR2 sequences are MNHEY and SMNVEV (reference sequence). The CDR3 extends over 13 amino acids. The material sequenced was CD8+ T cells from cultured PBMCs, taken from culture after CMV antigen stimulation. The chain joins TRBV27 to TRBJ2-7; D not certain. This TCR derives from a human donor in good health (CMV status not recorded). Some clones in this sample may be carry-over from other donors' samples. CDR3 DNA: TGTGCCAGCAGTTACGGCTTGACCTACGAGCAGTACTTC. It codes for CASSYGLTYEQYF.